These 8 T cell receptor beta chains came from one sample sequenced in a study of cytomegalovirus exposure and HLA in healthy donors. Use of 60 Vbeta and 13 Jbeta primers characterized the PCR. Only in-frame clones appear in the TCRdb table, and some are missing; sequencing was by immunoSEQ multiplex PCR. The sample table sets out approximately 110,000 clones. The sample taken for sequencing was PBMCs. These receptor sequences come from a man aged 18 to 29 in good health and CMV-seronegative.

CDR3 sequence: CASGFPDRADGELFF. CDR3 coding DNA: TGTGCTAGTGGTTTTCCCGACAGGGCGGACGGGGAGCTGTTTTTT. This chain uses TRBV12-5 with TRBJ2-2; 7 bases are shared with TRBD1. The CDR3 contains 15 residues. Germline CDR1 and CDR2: LGHNT and FRNRAP. With 3 bases clipped from V and 7 bases from J, the junction kept 8 bases outside the gene matches.

V usage is TRBV29-1 and J usage is TRBJ2-3, with TRBD2 matching over 9 bases. The CDR3 spans 14 residues. CDR1 and CDR2 (germline): SQVTM, ANQGSEA. The trim removed 4 bases at V and 2 bases at J, leaving 4 bases unmatched. CDR3 sequence reads: CSVVIAGVTDTQYF. The DNA for the CDR3 is TGCAGCGTTGTAATAGCGGGAGTCACAGATACGCAGTATTTT.

The CDR3 here is CASSPDSSYNEQFF. CDR3 nucleotides: TGCGCCAGCAGCCCTGACAGCTCCTACAATGAGCAGTTCTTC. V and J are TRBV5-1 and TRBJ2-1; D may be TRBD1 (5 bases). V was cut by 4 bases and J by 0 bases, with 8 bases left in between. The CDR3 loop spans 14 amino acids. From germline, CDR1 is SGHRS and CDR2 YFSETQ. The full variable domain, with the rest looked up from reference TRBV5-1 and TRBJ2-1, is KAGVTQTPRYLIKTRGQQVTLSCSPISGHRSVSWYQQTPGQGLQFLFEYFSETQRNKGNFPGRFSGRQFSNSRSEMNVSTLELGDSALYLCASSPDSSYNEQFFGPGTRLTVL.

This CDR3 is CASSSGTGGITYEQYF. The CDR3, as DNA: TGTGCCAGCAGCTCGGGGACAGGGGGCATAACCTACGAGCAGTACTTC. The chain carries TRBV9 and TRBJ2-7, with 12 bases lining up with TRBD1. This CDR3 contains 16 residues. V shed 4 bases and J 2 bases; nucleotides not matched to a gene: 7. Germline V gene sequence: CDR1 SGDLS, CDR2 YYNGEE.

This chain connects TRBV5-4 to TRBJ2-1, with 8 bases lining up with TRBD2. Germline assignment: CDR1 SGHNT and CDR2 YYREEE (reference sequence). V gave up 4 bases and J gave up 4 bases; unmatched junction bases: 7. The CDR3 consists of 15 residues. The CDR3 sequence is CASSPGGRVYNEQFF. The CDR3 DNA reads as TGTGCCAGCAGCCCGGGGGGGCGCGTGTACAATGAGCAGTTCTTC.

This sequence joins TRBV2 and TRBJ2-3; perhaps TRBD1 as D (7 bases). The length of the CDR3 is 14 residues. The germline gives CDR1 SNHLY, CDR2 FYNNEI. V was clipped by 11 bases and J by 0 bases, with 15 bases between them. The CDR3 bases are TGTGCCTCTCAGGGGGGTGTCAGCACAGATACGCAGTATTTT. It codes for CASQGGVSTDTQYF.

The rearrangement joins TRBV10-3 to TRBJ2-3, with TRBD1 matching over 8 bases. Per the germline V gene, CDR1 is ENHRY and CDR2 is SYGVKD. Trimming at V came to 10 bases and at J to 5 bases, leaving 8 bases not matched to a gene. CDR3 length: 13 amino acids. The CDR3 spells CANSGGAGDTQYF. The CDR3, as DNA: TGTGCCAATTCAGGGGGCGCAGGAGATACGCAGTATTTT.

The genes are TRBV27 and TRBJ2-1, with unresolved D. Germline V gives CDR1 MNHEY, CDR2 SMNVEV (reference sequence). This CDR3 comprises 15 residues. The V and J ends lost 5 bases and 2 bases respectively, with 13 bases between them. The CDR3 reads CASSTVQVTYNEQFF. CDR3 in DNA: TGTGCCAGCAGTACGGTCCAGGTCACCTACAATGAGCAGTTCTTC.